This TCR beta chain was identified during a study of T cells in women clearing cervical HPV infection. Study-wide background: Controls gave blood once infection was undetectable; cases at lesion identification. Points from the study as a whole: Richness differences could reflect unmeasured T-cell content per sample. Repertoire richness, not evenness, was significantly elevated in CIN3+ cases versus controls.

Points on this clone: Its antigen is undetermined. The read halts 3 residues ahead of the CDR3 end, with the missing end drawn from the germline J gene.

Dot-blot hybridization genotyped cervical HPV amplified with MY09/MY11 PCR. The method was immunoSEQ multiplex PCR; TCRdb's version includes in-frame clones alone and lacks a portion of them. The record lists 20,000 or so clones, of which the ten most abundant hold around 6%. CDR1 SGHTA and CDR2 FQGNSA come from the germline V gene. The V and J ends lost 4 bases and 4 bases, in that order; junction bases with no gene match: 2. The CDR3 runs 13 residues. The chain combines TRBV7-2 with TRBJ2-7; 9 positions match TRBD2. The specimen was blood buffy coat. The receptor was isolated from a woman between 18 and 69 years old with a cervical HPV16 infection that either progressed to CIN3+ or cleared (not recorded which). Incomplete CDR3 DNA: TGTGCCAGCAGCTCGGGACTAGCATACGAG. As protein: CASSSGLAYE. The complete CDR3 protein is CASSSGLAYEQYF.